A single sample is the source of the 14 T cell receptor beta chains below, sequenced in a study of blood T cell repertoires in COVID-19. Profiling relied on immunoSEQ multiplex PCR, and the TCRdb table lists in-frame clones only, not all of them. The table lists tens of thousands of clones, roughly 79% of them singletons. The sequencing input was peripheral blood. These receptors were collected from a human donor in a cohort sampled during active COVID-19.

This chain links TRBV2 with TRBJ1-6; possible D gene TRBD1, 6 bases. The CDR3 extends over 14 amino acids. From germline, CDR1 is SNHLY and CDR2 FYNNEI. Trimming removed 8 bases from V and 4 bases from J, with 12 bases in between. CDR3 residues: CASQTGGYNSPLHF. The CDR3 DNA is TGTGCCAGCCAGACAGGCGGGTATAATTCACCCCTCCACTTT.

This clone was counted only a few times. The rearrangement links TRBV4-2 to TRBJ2-7; the D is unclear. V lost 1 base and J 2 bases, leaving 12 bases between the germline ends. This CDR3 region has 15 residues. The V gene's germline CDR1 is LGHNA and CDR2 YNFKEQ. The CDR3 loop is CASSQGSTGPYEQYF. CDR3 in DNA: TGTGCCAGCAGCCAAGGGTCGACGGGTCCCTACGAGCAGTACTTC.

The chain carries TRBV6-6 and TRBJ1-1, with 8 bases fitting TRBD1. The V segment lost 6 bases and the J segment 3 bases; nucleotides outside the gene matches: 3. Germline CDR1 is MNHNY and CDR2 is SVGAGI (reference sequence). The CDR3 contains 13 residues. Here the CDR3 DNA reads TGTGCCAGCAGAAAGACAGGGGACACTGAAGCTTTCTTT. This translates into CASRKTGDTEAFF.

V gene TRBV5-1 combines with J gene TRBJ2-3; 10 nucleotides match TRBD1. Germline lookup yields CDR1 SGHRS and CDR2 YFSETQ. The CDR3 has 16 residues. Unmatched junction bases numbered 8, after V lost 4 bases and J lost 3 bases. CDR3 residues: CASSLLGTGVTDTQYF. In nucleotides, the CDR3 is TGCGCCAGCAGCCTCCTCGGGACAGGGGTGACAGATACGCAGTATTTT.

This clone was picked up one time. The rearrangement joins TRBV6-5 to TRBJ1-4, with 9 bases aligning to TRBD1. CDR3 length: 13 amino acids. The germline V gene encodes CDR1 MNHEY and CDR2 SVGAGI. J was trimmed by 7 bases and V by 6 bases; bases with no gene match: 3. The CDR3 bases are TGTGCCAGCAGGGGACAGGGTAGTGAAAAACTGTTTTTT. Translation gives CASRGQGSEKLFF.

The chain combines TRBV28 with TRBJ1-2; 8 bases fit TRBD1. The germline V gene has CDR1 MDHEN and CDR2 SYDVKM. J was trimmed by 7 bases and V by 7 bases; bases with no gene match: 5. The length of the CDR3 is 12 residues. The CDR3 sequence: CASTLGQGGYTF. DNA for the CDR3: TGTGCCAGCACCCTCGGACAGGGTGGCTACACCTTC.

This chain links TRBV30 with TRBJ1-4, with D possibly TRBD1 on 6 matching bases. Trimming cost V 1 base and J 3 bases, with 12 bases left between them. Germline V CDR1 and CDR2: GTSNPN, SVGIG (reference sequence). The CDR3 is 15 residues long. CDR3 sequence reads: CAWSGQQGANEKLFF. The CDR3 nucleotides read TGTGCCTGGAGTGGACAACAGGGAGCTAATGAAAAACTGTTTTTT.

The chain couples TRBV19 to TRBJ2-1; D perhaps matches TRBD1 (6 bases). This CDR3 is 13 amino acids long. Trimming shortened V by 5 bases and J by 4 bases, and 9 bases separated the two germline ends. The germline gives CDR1 LNHDA, CDR2 SQIVND (reference sequence). This CDR3 reads CASSPDSYNEQFF. As DNA, the CDR3 is TGTGCCAGTAGTCCGGACAGTTACAATGAGCAGTTCTTC.

Only a few counts were recorded for this clone. V is TRBV11-3 and J is TRBJ2-2, with D unclear. Between the trimmed V and J ends, which lost 6 bases and 2 bases, there was a span of 10 bases. This CDR3 is 14 amino acids long. Germline CDR1 reads SGHNT; CDR2 reads YENEEA. CDR3 sequence (DNA): TGTGCCAGCAGATCGACACGTAACACCGGGGAGCTGTTTTTT. Protein sequence: CASRSTRNTGELFF.

This clone was detected only a few times. V is TRBV19 and J is TRBJ1-3; D is perhaps TRBD1 (5 bases). The CDR3 is 13 amino acids. Trimming shortened V by 7 bases and J by 4 bases, and 11 bases separated the two germline ends. Germline V gene data show CDR1 as LNHDA and CDR2 as SQIVND (reference sequence). In DNA, the CDR3 is TGTGCCAGTAAGACAGCGCCCGGAAACACCATATATTTT. Its translation: CASKTAPGNTIYF.

This clone was seen just once. CDR3 residues: CASSLRVEYGYTF. CDR3 sequence (DNA): TGTGCCAGCAGCTTAAGAGTTGAATATGGCTACACCTTC. This sequence joins TRBV7-2 and TRBJ1-2; no firm D call. Per the germline V gene, CDR1 is SGHTA and CDR2 is FQGNSA. The V and J ends lost 2 bases and 5 bases respectively, with 9 bases between them. CDR3 length equals 13 residues.

This clone was observed a few times. The chain recombines TRBV6-5 with TRBJ2-7; D is uncertain. CDR1 MNHEY and CDR2 SVGAGI come from the germline V gene. V was pared by 6 bases and J by 1 base, with 10 bases between. The CDR3 is made up of 13 amino acids. This CDR3 reads CASSLTRSYEQYF. For the CDR3, the DNA is TGTGCCAGCAGCCTGACACGATCCTACGAGCAGTACTTC.

CDR3 residues: CASSQDWRPFSYTF. The DNA of the CDR3 is TGTGCCAGCAGCCAAGATTGGAGGCCTTTCAGCTACACCTTC. The V call is TRBV14, the J call TRBJ1-2; no clear D. The CDR3 runs to 14 residues. The germline V gene has CDR1 SGHDN and CDR2 FVKESK. V gave up 0 bases and J gave up 9 bases, with 14 bases separating them.

V gene TRBV30 combines with J gene TRBJ1-4, with D tentatively TRBD1 (5 bases). Germline loops: CDR1 GTSNPN, CDR2 SVGIG (reference sequence). CDR3 size: 13 residues. Trimming stripped 2 bases from V and 3 bases from J, with 7 bases between. CDR3 loop: CAWSRGANEKLFF. CDR3 nucleotides: TGTGCCTGGAGTCGGGGGGCTAATGAAAAACTGTTTTTT.